These 10 T cell receptor beta chains originate from one sample sequenced in a study of beta chain features in type 1 diabetes (dated by TCRdb to the late 2010s). Library preparation used the immunoSEQ multiplex PCR assay. The entire isolated RNA was reverse transcribed using the High Capacity cDNA Reverse Transcription Kit, and thus expressed TCRB transcripts were sequenced. TCRdb took over this immuneACCESS table, retaining in-frame rearrangements with V and J assigned. Such tables are incomplete; in checked studies, under half of the missing clones stem from an unresolved V gene, and the remainder is unexplained. This sample gives fewer than 900,000 clones in total; under 20% of them show up just once. Around 0.02% of the sample lies in the top ten. Sequencing was carried out using naive CD4+ T cells from blood. The cell subset or site label on this specimen signifies: true naive CD4+ T cells. These receptor sequences come from a woman aged 18-35 years in good health.

This clone was found a few times. This rearrangement joins TRBV7-9 to TRBJ2-2, with 11 bases lining up with TRBD1. This CDR3 has 16 residues. With 5 bases clipped from V and 6 bases from J, the junction kept 8 bases outside the gene matches. Germline CDR1 reads SEHNR; CDR2 reads FQNEAQ (reference sequence). In DNA, the CDR3 is TGTGCCAGCAGCACCGGGACAGGGGGACAAGCCGGGGAGCTGTTTTTT. It yields the protein CASSTGTGGQAGELFF. Together with reference TRBV7-9 and TRBJ2-2, the CDR3 gives the full variable domain: DTGVSQNPRHKITKRGQNVTFRCDPISEHNRLYWYRQTLGQGPEFLTYFQNEAQLEKSRLLSDRFSAERPKGSFSTLEIQRTEQGDSAMYLCASSTGTGGQAGELFFGEGSRLTVL.

This clone appeared a few times. The chain carries TRBV2 and TRBJ2-1; 7 bases match TRBD1. The length of the CDR3 is 14 residues. Germline-derived CDR1 and CDR2 are SNHLY and FYNNEI. V shed 5 bases and J 12 bases; nucleotides not matched to a gene: 13. Written as DNA, the CDR3 is TGTGCCAGCAGTACGGAGACAGGGTCGATAGGGCAGTTCTTC. Encoded protein: CASSTETGSIGQFF.

J is TRBJ2-1 and V is TRBV29-1, with a tentative D call TRBD2 (6 bases). The CDR3 sequence is 14 residues long. V gave up 7 bases and J gave up 0 bases, with 13 bases separating them. The germline V gene encodes CDR1 SQVTM and CDR2 ANQGSEA. CDR3 region: CSATRTTSYNEQFF. In DNA, the CDR3 is TGCAGCGCAACGCGGACTACCTCCTACAATGAGCAGTTCTTC.

The rearrangement links TRBV4-3 to TRBJ2-2; TRBD2 matches at 12 bases. CDR3 length: 17 residues. V was pared by 2 bases and J by 7 bases, with 8 bases of the junction left unmatched. Germline V lookup: CDR1 LGHNA, CDR2 YSLEER. This CDR3 reads CASSQQLAGGRGGELFF. The CDR3 DNA reads as TGCGCCAGCAGCCAACAACTAGCGGGAGGTCGAGGCGGGGAGCTGTTTTTT.

The DNA of the CDR3 is TGTGCCAGCTCACCACTCGACCATCTAAGGGGTTTGAGCATTCAGTACTTC. Amino acid sequence: CASSPLDHLRGLSIQYF. The rearrangement uses TRBV18 and TRBJ2-4; weak D call: TRBD1 (5 bases). The V end lost 1 base, the J end lost 9 bases, and 22 bases lay between the germline ends. Looked up from germline, CDR1 is KGHSH and CDR2 is LQKENI. CDR3 length: 17 amino acids.

This clone was observed a few times. The rearrangement links TRBV5-4 to TRBJ2-1; TRBD2 aligns across 15 bases. Germline lookup yields CDR1 SGHNT and CDR2 YYREEE (reference sequence). This CDR3 spans 15 amino acids. V gave up 1 base and J gave up 9 bases; unmatched junction bases: 2. The CDR3 DNA sequence: TGTGCCAGCAGCTTGCCGGGACTAGCGGGAGGTGAGCAGTTCTTC. Amino acid sequence: CASSLPGLAGGEQFF.

The rearrangement uses TRBV27 and TRBJ2-3, with TRBD2 matching over 8 bases. The J segment lost 6 bases and the V segment lost 9 bases, leaving 14 bases of the junction unmatched. The CDR3 loop spans 15 amino acids. CDR1 is MNHEY and CDR2 is SMNVEV in the germline V gene (reference sequence). CDR3 bases: TGTGCCAGTCGACTAGCGCCAACCTTGGGGGATACGCAGTATTTT. Translated: CASRLAPTLGDTQYF.

This clone was found a few times. The genes are TRBV7-9 and TRBJ2-2; D call uncertain. V was pared by 1 base and J by 1 base, with 10 bases between. The CDR3 is made up of 16 amino acids. Germline CDR1 reads SEHNR; CDR2 reads FQNEAQ (reference sequence). In nucleotides, the CDR3 is TGTGCCAGCAGCTTAGACGGGTTTTGGAACACCGGGGAGCTGTTTTTT. It is translated as CASSLDGFWNTGELFF.

This clone was observed a few times. The rearrangement links TRBV10-3 to TRBJ2-1; possible D gene TRBD2, 5 bases. Germline CDR1 reads ENHRY; CDR2 reads SYGVKD. The CDR3 is made up of 16 amino acids. Trimming took 7 bases from V and 6 from J, leaving 22 bases between them. DNA for the CDR3: TGTGCCATCACAGTAGCGCTTTCCTTACCTTTCAATGAGCAGTTCTTC. Protein product: CAITVALSLPFNEQFF.

This clone was observed a handful of times. This CDR3 is also generated by other DNA sequences in the sample. This chain uses TRBV7-2 with TRBJ2-7, with 7 bases matching TRBD1. The ends lost 3 bases at V and 0 bases at J; junction bases unmatched: 2. Germline values: CDR1 SGHTA, CDR2 FQGNSA. The CDR3 runs 14 residues. The CDR3 loop reads CASSLGQSSYEQYF. The CDR3 coding sequence is TGTGCCAGCAGCTTGGGACAGTCCTCCTACGAGCAGTACTTC.